The clone carrying this T cell receptor (beta chain) has a single count. Its specificity is unknown. CDR3 length equals 15 residues. Germline CDR1 reads SGHAT; CDR2 reads FQNNGV. The ends were cut back, 0 bases at V and 3 bases at J, with 9 bases in the middle. Some clones are missing from TCRdb's copy, which holds only in-frame ones; the method was immunoSEQ multiplex PCR. The table records 100,000 to 150,000 clones, roughly 93% of them present only once. The record originates from a study of T cell responses to AZD1222 COVID-19 vaccine. Findings and limits, study-wide: Females made up more of the donors, who were largely white British, and clonal diversity may have come out too low. At study baseline, merely roughly 6 AZD1222 recipients were seropositive. Dominant at 160-218 and 743-854, vaccine-associated CD4 TCRs also spanned spike. Nearly half of spike-specific TCRs reportedly target variant regions that are unmutated in the B.1.351 and B.1.1.7 variants.

The V call is TRBV11-2, the J call TRBJ2-1, with D perhaps matching TRBD2 (6 bases). The specimen comprised peripheral blood, sampled on day 0 of AZD1222 vaccination. The clonotype originates from an adult in good health. CDR3 loop: CASSLEIGSYNEQFF. The CDR3 bases are TGTGCCAGCAGCTTAGAGATCGGGAGCTACAATGAGCAGTTCTTC.